A selection of T cell receptor beta chains follows, all from one sample in a study of response to subunit inactivated influenza vaccine. TCRdb passed the RT-PCR reads through MiXCR, listing each CDR3 protein once. The table shows 450,000 to 600,000 distinct CDR3 sequences, with less than 10% occurring only once. The input for sequencing was PBMCs from blood, taken about 24 months after vaccination. Every receptor here comes from a man aged 50 to 69 who received an inactivated influenza vaccine. Each CDR3 is given with its conserved first and last residue. The order of the fields is V gene, D gene, J gene, clone size, CDR3 length, CDR3 protein, CDR3 DNA. D genes are given only for firm matches. For some rows the clone size is stated as once, few or many, or as a class when expanded; others skip it.

v_gene: TRBV5-1; d_gene: NA; j_gene: TRBJ2-5; abundance: NA; len: 14; CDR3aa: CASSNDGFQETQYF; CDR3nt: TGCGCCAGCAGCAACGACGGATTCCAAGAGACCCAGTACTTC
v_gene: TRBV20-1; d_gene: TRBD2; j_gene: TRBJ2-1; abundance: NA; len: 15; CDR3aa: CSASSAGVSYNEQFF; CDR3nt: TGCAGTGCTAGTTCTGCGGGGGTCTCCTACAATGAGCAGTTCTTC
v_gene: TRBV3-1; d_gene: NA; j_gene: TRBJ1-1; abundance: many; len: 16; CDR3aa: CASSSGGGGFGSEAFF; CDR3nt: TGTGCCAGCAGCTCAGGTGGGGGTGGATTCGGGTCTGAAGCTTTCTTT
v_gene: TRBV5-1; d_gene: NA; j_gene: TRBJ2-5; abundance: many; len: 15; CDR3aa: CASSLAVGFQETQYF; CDR3nt: TGCGCCAGCAGCTTGGCGGTAGGGTTCCAAGAGACCCAGTACTTC
v_gene: TRBV3-1; d_gene: NA; j_gene: TRBJ2-7; abundance: NA; len: 18; CDR3aa: CASSQTMPGTVSSYEQYF; CDR3nt: TGTGCCAGCAGCCAGACAATGCCCGGGACGGTGAGCTCCTACGAGCAGTACTTC
v_gene: TRBV28; d_gene: TRBD2; j_gene: TRBJ2-3; abundance: NA; len: 17; CDR3aa: CASSSASGGRSTDTQYF; CDR3nt: TGTGCCAGCAGTTCGGCTAGCGGGGGGCGAAGCACAGATACGCAGTATTTT
v_gene: TRBV28; d_gene: NA; j_gene: TRBJ2-7; abundance: few; len: 16; CDR3aa: CASSPLMEGGNYEQYF; CDR3nt: TGTGCCAGCAGTCCACTCATGGAGGGCGGGAACTACGAGCAGTACTTC
v_gene: TRBV9; d_gene: NA; j_gene: TRBJ2-3; abundance: many; len: 13; CDR3aa: CASSADVPDTQYF; CDR3nt: TGTGCCAGCAGCGCAGACGTACCCGATACGCAGTATTTT
v_gene: TRBV14; d_gene: NA; j_gene: TRBJ2-7; abundance: NA; len: 14; CDR3aa: CASSQVKGTYEQYF; CDR3nt: TGTGCCAGCAGCCAAGTGAAAGGGACCTACGAGCAGTACTTC
v_gene: TRBV7-9; d_gene: NA; j_gene: TRBJ1-4; abundance: NA; len: 15; CDR3aa: CASSPPGDPNEKLFF; CDR3nt: TGTGCCAGCAGCCCACCAGGGGACCCAAATGAAAAACTGTTTTTT
v_gene: TRBV6-2/TRBV6-3; d_gene: TRBD1; j_gene: TRBJ1-2; abundance: NA; len: 15; CDR3aa: CASKRGQVANYGYTF; CDR3nt: TGTGCCAGCAAGAGAGGACAGGTAGCTAACTATGGCTACACCTTC
v_gene: TRBV6-6; d_gene: NA; j_gene: TRBJ1-5; abundance: NA; len: 13; CDR3aa: CASSQQGHQPQHF; CDR3nt: TGTGCCAGCTCACAACAGGGTCACCAGCCCCAGCATTTT
v_gene: TRBV5-6; d_gene: TRBD2; j_gene: TRBJ2-7; abundance: NA; len: 14; CDR3aa: CASSLKGLGYEQYF; CDR3nt: TGTGCCAGCAGCTTGAAGGGACTAGGCTACGAGCAGTACTTC
v_gene: TRBV20-1; d_gene: TRBD1; j_gene: TRBJ2-5; abundance: many; len: 14; CDR3aa: CSARTRDSQETQYF; CDR3nt: TGCAGTGCTAGGACTCGGGACAGCCAAGAGACCCAGTACTTC
v_gene: TRBV5-1; d_gene: NA; j_gene: TRBJ1-1; abundance: many; len: 14; CDR3aa: CASSLVGMNTEAFF; CDR3nt: TGCGCCAGCAGCTTGGTGGGGATGAACACTGAAGCTTTCTTT
v_gene: TRBV6-1; d_gene: NA; j_gene: TRBJ1-6; abundance: NA; len: 17; CDR3aa: CASRGGRTREKNSPLHF; CDR3nt: TGTGCCAGCAGGGGAGGACGAACCAGGGAGAAGAATTCACCCCTCCACTTT
v_gene: TRBV18; d_gene: NA; j_gene: TRBJ2-7; abundance: NA; len: 14; CDR3aa: CASSPPGPNYEQYF; CDR3nt: TGTGCCAGCTCACCCCCGGGACCAAACTACGAGCAGTACTTC